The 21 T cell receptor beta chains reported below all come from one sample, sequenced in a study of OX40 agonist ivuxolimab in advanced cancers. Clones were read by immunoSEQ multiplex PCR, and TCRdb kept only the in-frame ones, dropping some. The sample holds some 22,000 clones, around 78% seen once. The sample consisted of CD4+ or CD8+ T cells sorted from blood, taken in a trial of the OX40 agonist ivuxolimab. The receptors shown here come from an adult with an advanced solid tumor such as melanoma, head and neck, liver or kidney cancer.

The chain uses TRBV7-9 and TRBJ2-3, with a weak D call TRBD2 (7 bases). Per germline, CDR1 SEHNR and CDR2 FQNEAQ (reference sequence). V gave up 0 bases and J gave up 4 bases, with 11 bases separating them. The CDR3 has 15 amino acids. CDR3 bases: TGTGCCAGCAGCTTAGCGGGGGGGCTTGCAGATACGCAGTATTTT. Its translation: CASSLAGGLADTQYF.

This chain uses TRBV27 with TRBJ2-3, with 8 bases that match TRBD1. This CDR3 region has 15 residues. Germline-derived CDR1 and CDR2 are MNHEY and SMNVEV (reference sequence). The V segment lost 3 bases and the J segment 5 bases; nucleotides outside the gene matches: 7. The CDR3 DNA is TGTGCCAGCAGTTTTTCGACAGGGGCGGGAGATACGCAGTATTTT. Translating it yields CASSFSTGAGDTQYF.

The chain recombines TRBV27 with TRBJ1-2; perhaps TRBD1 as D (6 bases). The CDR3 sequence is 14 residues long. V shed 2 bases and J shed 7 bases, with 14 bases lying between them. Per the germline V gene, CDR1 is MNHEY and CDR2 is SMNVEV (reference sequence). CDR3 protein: CASSLDRGASGYTF. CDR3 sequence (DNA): TGTGCCAGCAGTTTAGATCGGGGGGCAAGTGGCTACACCTTC.

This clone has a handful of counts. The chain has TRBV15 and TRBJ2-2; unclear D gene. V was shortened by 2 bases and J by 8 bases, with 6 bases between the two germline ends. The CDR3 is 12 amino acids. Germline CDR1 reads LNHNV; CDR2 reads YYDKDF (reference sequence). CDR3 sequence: CATSRLAGELFF. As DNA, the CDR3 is TGTGCCACCAGCAGACTCGCGGGGGAGCTGTTTTTT.

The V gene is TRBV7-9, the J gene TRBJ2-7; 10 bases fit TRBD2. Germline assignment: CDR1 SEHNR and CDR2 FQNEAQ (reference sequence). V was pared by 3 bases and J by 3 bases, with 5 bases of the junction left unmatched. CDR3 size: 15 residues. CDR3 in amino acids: CASSFARTSGYEQYF. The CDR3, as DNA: TGTGCCAGCAGCTTCGCCCGGACTAGCGGCTACGAGCAGTACTTC.

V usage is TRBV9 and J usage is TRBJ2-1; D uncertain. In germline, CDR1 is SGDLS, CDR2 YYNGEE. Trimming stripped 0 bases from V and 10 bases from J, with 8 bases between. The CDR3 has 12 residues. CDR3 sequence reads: CASSVVFSEQFF. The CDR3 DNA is TGTGCCAGCAGCGTAGTTTTCAGCGAGCAGTTCTTC.

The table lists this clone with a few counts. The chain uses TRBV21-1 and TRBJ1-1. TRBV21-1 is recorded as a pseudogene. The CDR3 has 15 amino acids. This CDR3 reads CASTPGGAEDTEAFF. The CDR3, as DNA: TGTGCCAGCACCCCAGGGGGGGCGGAGGACACTGAAGCTTTCTTT.

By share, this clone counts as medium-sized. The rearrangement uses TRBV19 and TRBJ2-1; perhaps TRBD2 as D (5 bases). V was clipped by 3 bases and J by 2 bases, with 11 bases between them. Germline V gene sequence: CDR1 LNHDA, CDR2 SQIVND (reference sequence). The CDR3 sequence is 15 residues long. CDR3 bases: TGTGCCAGTAGTATCGGAGGAAATCCCTACAATGAGCAGTTCTTC. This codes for CASSIGGNPYNEQFF.

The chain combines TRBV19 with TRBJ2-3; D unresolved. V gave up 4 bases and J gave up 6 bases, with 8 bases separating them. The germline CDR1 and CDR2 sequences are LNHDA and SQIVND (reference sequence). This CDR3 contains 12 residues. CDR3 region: CASSKMGDTQYF. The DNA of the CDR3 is TGTGCCAGTAGTAAGATGGGGGATACGCAGTATTTT.

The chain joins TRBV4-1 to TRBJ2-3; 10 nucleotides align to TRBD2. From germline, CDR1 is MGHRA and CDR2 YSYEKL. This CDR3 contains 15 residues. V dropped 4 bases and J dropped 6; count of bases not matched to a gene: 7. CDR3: CASSPLGLARDTQYF. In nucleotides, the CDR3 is TGCGCCAGCAGCCCACTGGGACTAGCGCGGGATACGCAGTATTTT.

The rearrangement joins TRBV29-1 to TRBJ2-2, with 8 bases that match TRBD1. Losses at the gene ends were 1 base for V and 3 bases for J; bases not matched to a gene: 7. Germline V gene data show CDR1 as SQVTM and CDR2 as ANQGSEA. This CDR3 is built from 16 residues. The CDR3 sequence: CSVEGQGQVDTGELFF. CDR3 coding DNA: TGCAGCGTTGAAGGCCAGGGACAGGTGGACACCGGGGAGCTGTTTTTT.

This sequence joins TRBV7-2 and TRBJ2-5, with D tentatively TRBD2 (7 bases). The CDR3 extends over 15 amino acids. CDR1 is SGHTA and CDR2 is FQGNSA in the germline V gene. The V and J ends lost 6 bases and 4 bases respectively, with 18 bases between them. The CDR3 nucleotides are TGTGCCAGCAGATTCGAAGGGGGGGTCGGAGAGACCCAGTACTTC. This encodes CASRFEGGVGETQYF.

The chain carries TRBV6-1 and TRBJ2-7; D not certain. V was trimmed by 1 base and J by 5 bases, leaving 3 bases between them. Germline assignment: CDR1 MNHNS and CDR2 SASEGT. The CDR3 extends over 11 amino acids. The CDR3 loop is CASSEGDEQYF. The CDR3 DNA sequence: TGTGCCAGCAGTGAAGGGGACGAGCAGTACTTC.

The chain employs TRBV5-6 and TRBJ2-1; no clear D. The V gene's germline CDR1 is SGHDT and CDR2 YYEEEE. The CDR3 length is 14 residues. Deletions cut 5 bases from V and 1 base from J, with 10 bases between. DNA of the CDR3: TGTGCCAGCAGTACCGGTTGGTCCTACAATGAGCAGTTCTTC. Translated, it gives CASSTGWSYNEQFF.

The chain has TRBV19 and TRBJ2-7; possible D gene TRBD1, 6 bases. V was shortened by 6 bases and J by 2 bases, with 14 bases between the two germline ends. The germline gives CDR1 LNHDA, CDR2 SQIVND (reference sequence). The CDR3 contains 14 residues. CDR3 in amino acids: CASSPGQLAYEQYF. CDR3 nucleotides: TGTGCCAGTAGCCCTGGACAGCTAGCCTACGAGCAGTACTTC.

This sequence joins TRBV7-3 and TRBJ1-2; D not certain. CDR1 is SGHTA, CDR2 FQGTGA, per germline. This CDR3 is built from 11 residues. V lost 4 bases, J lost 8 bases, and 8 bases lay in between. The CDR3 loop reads CASSSSRGYTF. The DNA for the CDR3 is TGTGCCAGCAGCTCGAGTCGGGGCTACACCTTC.

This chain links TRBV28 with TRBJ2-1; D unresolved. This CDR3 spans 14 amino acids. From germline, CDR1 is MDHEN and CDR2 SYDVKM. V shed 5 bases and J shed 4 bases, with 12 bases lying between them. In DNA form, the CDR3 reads TGTGCCAGCAGTGACATAGGCAGATACAATGAGCAGTTCTTC. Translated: CASSDIGRYNEQFF.

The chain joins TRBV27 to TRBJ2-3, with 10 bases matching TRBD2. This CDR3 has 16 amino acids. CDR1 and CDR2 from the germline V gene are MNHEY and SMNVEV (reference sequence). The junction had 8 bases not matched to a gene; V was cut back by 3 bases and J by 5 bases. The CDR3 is CASSLFSGGAGDTQYF. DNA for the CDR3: TGTGCCAGCAGTTTGTTCAGCGGGGGGGCCGGAGATACGCAGTATTTT.

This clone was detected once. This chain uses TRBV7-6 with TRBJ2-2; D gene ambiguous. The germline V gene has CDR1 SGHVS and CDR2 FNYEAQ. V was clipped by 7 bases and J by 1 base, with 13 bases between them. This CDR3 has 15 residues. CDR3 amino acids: CASTFRAVNTGELFF. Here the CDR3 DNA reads TGTGCCAGCACCTTCCGGGCGGTGAACACCGGGGAGCTGTTTTTT.

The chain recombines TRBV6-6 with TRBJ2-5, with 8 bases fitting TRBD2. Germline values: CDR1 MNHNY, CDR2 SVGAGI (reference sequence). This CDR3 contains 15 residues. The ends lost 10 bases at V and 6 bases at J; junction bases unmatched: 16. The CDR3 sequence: CATHAGGGGTKTQYF. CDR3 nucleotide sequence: TGTGCCACTCACGCGGGAGGCGGGGGTACAAAGACCCAGTACTTC.

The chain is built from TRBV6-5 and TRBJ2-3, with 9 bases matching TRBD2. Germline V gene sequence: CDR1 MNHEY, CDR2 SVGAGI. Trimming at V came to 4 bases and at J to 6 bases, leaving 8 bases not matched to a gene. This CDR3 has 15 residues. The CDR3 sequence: CASSWTSEGSDTQYF. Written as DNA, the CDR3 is TGTGCCAGCAGTTGGACTAGCGAGGGCTCGGATACGCAGTATTTT.